What follows are 27 T cell receptor beta chains derived from one specimen sequenced in a study of blood T cell repertoires in COVID-19. The table came from immunoSEQ multiplex PCR; TCRdb's copy has only in-frame clones and leaves some out. The sample has about 280,000 clones, roughly 88% seen once. Sequencing input: peripheral blood. The receptors shown here come from a woman aged 65 to 85 with acute or convalescent COVID-19.

This clone appeared a single time. J is TRBJ2-1 and V is TRBV2, with 10 bases that match TRBD2. The V and J ends lost 4 bases and 9 bases, in that order; junction bases with no gene match: 9. The CDR3 length is 15 residues. Germline V lookup: CDR1 SNHLY, CDR2 FYNNEI. The CDR3 DNA reads as TGTGCCAGCAGTGTAGCAGCGGGGGGGCCTGTTGAGCAGTTCTTC. This sequence encodes CASSVAAGGPVEQFF.

V is TRBV24-1 and J is TRBJ2-3; D possibly corresponds to TRBD1 (5 bases). Trimming removed 3 bases from V and 4 bases from J, with 10 bases in between. This CDR3 is 14 amino acids long. In germline, CDR1 is KGHDR, CDR2 SFDVKD. The CDR3 DNA reads as TGTGCCACCAGTGATGGTCAGGGATCAGATACGCAGTATTTT. Translated, it gives CATSDGQGSDTQYF.

The chain recombines TRBV5-5 with TRBJ1-5, with 7 nucleotides matching TRBD1. Germline-derived CDR1 and CDR2 are SGHKS and YYEKEE (reference sequence). V lost 3 bases to trimming and J lost 4 bases; unmatched junction nucleotides: 7. The CDR3 extends over 15 amino acids. CDR3 amino acids: CASSWLQGINQPQHF. The CDR3 DNA follows: TGTGCCAGCAGCTGGTTACAGGGGATTAATCAGCCCCAGCATTTT. The full variable domain, completed using reference TRBV5-5 and TRBJ1-5, is DAGVTQSPTHLIKTRGQQVTLRCSPISGHKSVSWYQQVLGQGPQFIFQYYEKEERGRGNFPDRFSARQFPNYSSELNVNALLLGDSALYLCASSWLQGINQPQHFGDGTRLSIL.

This clone was detected only once. The chain couples TRBV9 to TRBJ1-5; D gene unclear. The germline V gene has CDR1 SGDLS and CDR2 YYNGEE. This CDR3 is built from 14 residues. Trimming shortened V by 5 bases and J by 6 bases, and 15 bases separated the two germline ends. The CDR3 spells CASSGGGDGQPQHF. DNA for the CDR3: TGTGCCAGCAGTGGCGGCGGGGATGGTCAGCCCCAGCATTTT. Variable domain in full (rest from reference TRBV9 and TRBJ1-5): DSGVTQTPKHLITATGQRVTLRCSPRSGDLSVYWYQQSLDQGLQFLIQYYNGEERAKGNILERFSAQQFPDLHSELNLSSLELGDSALYFCASSGGGDGQPQHFGDGTRLSIL.

The rearrangement links TRBV12-3 or TRBV12-4 to TRBJ1-2, with a tentative D call TRBD1 (5 bases). Between the trimmed V and J ends, which lost 1 base and 9 bases, there was a span of 9 bases. This CDR3 contains 12 residues. The CDR3 region has the DNA TGTGCCAGCAGTTTAGGGGGGGGTCGCTACACCTTC. Residues: CASSLGGGRYTF.

The chain links TRBV6-1 to TRBJ1-1, with unresolved D. Germline loops: CDR1 MNHNS, CDR2 SASEGT. The germline V and J ends were trimmed by 3 bases and 0 bases, with 8 bases remaining between them. The CDR3 loop spans 14 amino acids. CDR3 DNA sequence: TGTGCCAGCAGTGATCCGCGTATGAACACTGAAGCTTTCTTT. Encoded protein: CASSDPRMNTEAFF.

The chain has TRBV5-1 and TRBJ2-3; 7 nucleotides match TRBD1. J was trimmed by 4 bases and V by 5 bases; bases with no gene match: 7. Germline V gene sequence: CDR1 SGHRS, CDR2 YFSETQ. The CDR3 consists of 14 residues. The CDR3 DNA sequence: TGCGCCAGCAGTTCCCGACAGGGAGCAGATACGCAGTATTTT. It specifies CASSSRQGADTQYF.

The chain combines TRBV3-1 (or the pseudogene TRBV3-2) with TRBJ2-1; D remains ambiguous. V was trimmed by 3 bases and J by 5 bases, leaving 14 bases between them. Germline CDR1 reads LGHDT; CDR2 reads YNNKEL (reference sequence). The CDR3 consists of 15 residues. CDR3 DNA sequence: TGTGCCAGCAGCCACACAGCCTCAATAGACAATGAGCAGTTCTTC. It encodes CASSHTASIDNEQFF.

V usage is TRBV6-5 and J usage is TRBJ1-1; D uncertain. Trimming shortened V by 5 bases and J by 7 bases, and 14 bases separated the two germline ends. This CDR3 has 13 amino acids. CDR1 and CDR2 (germline): MNHEY, SVGAGI. This CDR3 reads CASSPREDGEAFF. The CDR3 DNA sequence: TGTGCCAGCAGTCCCCGGGAGGACGGTGAAGCTTTCTTT.

In its sample, this clone was seen once. The gene calls are TRBV15 and TRBJ1-3; TRBD1 matches at 7 bases. The CDR3 runs 17 residues. Germline V gene sequence: CDR1 LNHNV, CDR2 YYDKDF (reference sequence). J gave up 4 bases and V 1 base, and 10 bases lay outside the gene matches. The CDR3 sequence: CATSRGSDRVAGNTIYF. The CDR3 bases are TGTGCCACCAGCAGAGGTTCCGACAGGGTCGCGGGAAACACCATATATTTT.

The rearrangement links TRBV7-7 to TRBJ2-2, with D possibly being TRBD2 (5 bases). The CDR3 is 15 amino acids. V lost 3 bases, J lost 5 bases, and 13 bases lay in between. Germline lookup yields CDR1 SSHAT and CDR2 FNYEAQ (reference sequence). As DNA, the CDR3 is TGTGCCAGCAGCTTGGAACAGTCGGGGACCGGGGAGCTGTTTTTT. Amino acids: CASSLEQSGTGELFF. The complete variable domain, with remaining parts taken from reference TRBV7-7 and TRBJ2-2, reads GAGVSQSPRYKVTKRGQDVTLRCDPISSHATLYWYQQALGQGPEFLTYFNYEAQPDKSGLPSDRFSAERPEGSISTLTIQRTEQRDSAMYRCASSLEQSGTGELFFGEGSRLTVL.

The chain joins TRBV6-5 to TRBJ2-7; tentative D call: TRBD2 (7 bases). The CDR3 contains 15 residues. Trimming shortened V by 6 bases and J by 4 bases, and 19 bases separated the two germline ends. Germline CDR1 reads MNHEY; CDR2 reads SVGAGI. CDR3 DNA: TGTGCCAGCAGCAGAAGGGGGGGGGACTTTTACGAGCAGTACTTC. As protein: CASSRRGGDFYEQYF.

The chain carries TRBV3-1 (or the pseudogene TRBV3-2) and TRBJ1-4, with D possibly matching TRBD1 (6 bases). This CDR3 has 16 amino acids. Germline V gene lookup returns CDR1 LGHDT and CDR2 YNNKEL (reference sequence). V was shortened by 4 bases and J by 6 bases, with 18 bases between the two germline ends. Written as DNA, the CDR3 is TGTGCCAGCAGCCGCCTCCTACAGGGCGGCGATGAAAAACTGTTTTTT. It yields the protein CASSRLLQGGDEKLFF.

The J gene is TRBJ2-5, the V gene TRBV29-1, with D possibly matching TRBD2 (6 bases). Trimming removed 8 bases at V and 7 bases at J, with 17 bases between. The CDR3 contains 12 residues. CDR1 and CDR2 (germline): SQVTM, ANQGSEA. The CDR3 nucleotides are TGCAGCACACACGGGACTTCAGGGACCCAGTACTTC. Residues: CSTHGTSGTQYF.

V and J are TRBV19 and TRBJ1-4, with 8 bases that match TRBD1. The CDR3 has 13 amino acids. Germline V lookup: CDR1 LNHDA, CDR2 SQIVND (reference sequence). Trimming took 9 bases from V and 6 from J; bases not matched to a gene: 6. CDR3 bases: TGTGCCAGCAGGGGACAGGTTCATGAAAAACTGTTTTTT. Its translation is CASRGQVHEKLFF.

This clone was seen a handful of times. V and J are TRBV30 and TRBJ1-1; no clear D. Germline V gives CDR1 GTSNPN, CDR2 SVGIG (reference sequence). The CDR3 extends over 13 amino acids. Trimming shortened V by 4 bases and J by 2 bases, and 11 bases separated the two germline ends. CDR3: CAWNPRRNTEAFF. The CDR3 nucleotides read TGTGCCTGGAACCCCCGGAGAAACACTGAAGCTTTCTTT.

This rearrangement joins TRBV19 to TRBJ1-2; 8 bases are shared with TRBD1. The CDR3 runs to 15 residues. V trimming: 5 bases; J trimming: 8 bases; junction bases outside the gene matches: 13. Per the germline V gene, CDR1 is LNHDA and CDR2 is SQIVND (reference sequence). CDR3 nucleotides: TGTGCCAGTAGTTCCAGGGGGCTGGTAGGAAGCGGCTACACCTTC. Protein sequence: CASSSRGLVGSGYTF. Combining the CDR3 with reference TRBV19 and TRBJ1-2 gives the whole variable domain DGGITQSPKYLFRKEGQNVTLSCEQNLNHDAMYWYRQDPGQGLRLIYYSQIVNDFQKGDIAEGYSVSREKKESFPLTVTSAQKNPTAFYLCASSSRGLVGSGYTFGSGTRLTVV.

V is TRBV2 and J is TRBJ1-2, with TRBD1 matching 7 bases. The CDR3 has 14 amino acids. The germline V gene has CDR1 SNHLY and CDR2 FYNNEI. V lost 1 base, J lost 7 bases, and 6 bases stayed unmatched. In DNA, the CDR3 is TGTGCCAGCAGTGAAGTGGAGGGGGCGCGTGGCTACACCTTC. It codes for CASSEVEGARGYTF.

V and J are TRBV12-3 or TRBV12-4 and TRBJ1-2; 7 bases agree with TRBD1. This CDR3 has 13 residues. V lost 5 bases, J lost 4 bases, and 4 bases stayed unmatched. The CDR3 sequence is CASSPGQSYGYTF. The DNA for the CDR3 is TGTGCCAGCAGTCCGGGACAGAGCTATGGCTACACCTTC.

In DNA, the CDR3 is TGTGCCAGCAGTGAAAGGGGGGGAGGGCGCTCTGGGGCCAACGTCCTGACTTTC. This translates into CASSERGGGRSGANVLTF. The chain joins TRBV6-1 to TRBJ2-6, with a tentative D call TRBD2 (7 bases). The V end lost 2 bases, the J end lost 0 bases, and 14 bases lay between the germline ends. There are 18 residues in the CDR3. Per germline, CDR1 MNHNS and CDR2 SASEGT.

The chain combines TRBV3-1 (or the pseudogene TRBV3-2) with TRBJ1-1, with D unclear. The V end lost 1 base, the J end lost 1 base, and 7 bases lay between the germline ends. This CDR3 is built from 14 residues. Per germline, CDR1 LGHDT and CDR2 YNNKEL (reference sequence). The DNA of the CDR3 is TGTGCCAGCAGCCAAGGGTACGGGAACACTGAAGCTTTCTTT. This sequence encodes CASSQGYGNTEAFF.

This chain connects TRBV4-2 to TRBJ2-3, with no clear D. From germline, CDR1 is LGHNA and CDR2 YNFKEQ. The germline V and J ends were trimmed by 0 bases and 2 bases, with 9 bases remaining between them. This CDR3 contains 15 residues. CDR3 DNA: TGTGCCAGCAGCCAAGAACCAGTGGCCACAGATACGCAGTATTTT. It encodes CASSQEPVATDTQYF.

This chain connects TRBV6-5 to TRBJ1-2; TRBD1 is a possible D gene (5 bases). V was cut by 5 bases and J by 2 bases, with 15 bases left in between. CDR3 length: 15 amino acids. The V gene's germline CDR1 is MNHEY and CDR2 SVGAGI. CDR3 amino acids: CASSRPSGGNYGYTF. Written as DNA, the CDR3 is TGTGCCAGCAGTCGCCCCAGCGGGGGGAACTATGGCTACACCTTC.

On this clone itself: The sample carries other DNA sequences with the same CDR3. This chain links TRBV7-9 with TRBJ1-1; D call uncertain. This CDR3 contains 13 residues. V was cut by 5 bases and J by 1 base, with 8 bases left in between. The germline V gene has CDR1 SEHNR and CDR2 FQNEAQ (reference sequence). The CDR3 sequence: CASSLRQNTEAFF. The CDR3 bases are TGTGCCAGCAGCCTAAGACAGAACACTGAAGCTTTCTTT.

V and J are TRBV7-3 and TRBJ1-6, with 7 bases lining up with TRBD1. The germline V gene encodes CDR1 SGHTA and CDR2 FQGTGA. The CDR3 extends over 15 amino acids. The V and J ends lost 5 bases and 2 bases, in that order; junction bases with no gene match: 3. The CDR3 loop reads CASSTGQTYNSPLHF. The CDR3, as DNA: TGTGCCAGCAGCACGGGACAGACCTATAATTCACCCCTCCACTTT.

This clone was counted only a few times. The V gene is TRBV6-1, the J gene TRBJ1-2, with TRBD1 identical over 12 bases. This CDR3 comprises 16 residues. In germline, CDR1 is MNHNS, CDR2 SASEGT. V dropped 4 bases and J dropped 3; count of bases not matched to a gene: 6. CDR3 region: CASSATGQGADYGYTF. DNA of the CDR3: TGTGCCAGCAGTGCTACGGGACAGGGGGCGGACTATGGCTACACCTTC.

V gene TRBV30 combines with J gene TRBJ1-5; no firm D call. With 2 bases removed from V and 8 bases from J, the gap between germline ends came to 22 bases. Germline-derived CDR1 and CDR2 are GTSNPN and SVGIG (reference sequence). CDR3 size: 16 residues. Here the CDR3 DNA reads TGTGCCTGGAGTAAAGCGATGCGGGCGGCCGGGGAGCCCCAGCATTTT. Its protein product is CAWSKAMRAAGEPQHF.